This T cell receptor (beta chain) is from a study of blood T cell repertoires in COVID-19. Study at large: Samples of COVID-19 (acute and convalescent) were obtained from the United States, Italy and Spain. From T cells, B-cell-depleted T cells, or PBMCs came the material, which was cDNA or gDNA.

CDR3 length: 13 amino acids. Trimming at V came to 7 bases and at J to 8 bases, leaving 10 bases not matched to a gene. CDR1 LNHDA and CDR2 SQIVND come from the germline V gene (reference sequence). How the authors handled the data: Amplification with reference gene primers provided the estimates of nucleated cell counts. TCRdb keeps only in-frame clones here, not all; method: immunoSEQ multiplex PCR. That table furnishes V, J and clone size, whereas the DNA furnished D and trimming. The sample holds 110,000 to 150,000 clones; about 89% are singletons and the top ten take around 11%. All enrollees were roughly 18 to 90 years old and from about 25 US areas.

Sequencing was performed on PBMCs or T cells enriched from blood (not recorded which). The chain links TRBV19 to TRBJ1-2; 7 nucleotides align to TRBD1. The origin of this receptor is a man aged 55 to 70 who had recovered from COVID-19. CDR3 sequence (DNA): TGTGCCAGTACTCCGACAGGGACCTACGGCTACACCTTC. Residues: CASTPTGTYGYTF.